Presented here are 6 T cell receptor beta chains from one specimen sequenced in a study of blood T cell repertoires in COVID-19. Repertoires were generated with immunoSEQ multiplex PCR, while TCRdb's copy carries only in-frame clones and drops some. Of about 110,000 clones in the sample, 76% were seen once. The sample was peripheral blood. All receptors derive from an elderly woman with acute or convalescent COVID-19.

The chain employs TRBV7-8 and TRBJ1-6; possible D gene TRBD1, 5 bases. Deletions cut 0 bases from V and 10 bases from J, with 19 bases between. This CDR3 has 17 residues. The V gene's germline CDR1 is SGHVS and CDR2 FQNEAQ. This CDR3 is CASSLAFVTERFSPLHF. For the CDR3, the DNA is TGTGCCAGCAGCTTAGCCTTTGTGACAGAACGCTTCTCACCCCTCCACTTT.

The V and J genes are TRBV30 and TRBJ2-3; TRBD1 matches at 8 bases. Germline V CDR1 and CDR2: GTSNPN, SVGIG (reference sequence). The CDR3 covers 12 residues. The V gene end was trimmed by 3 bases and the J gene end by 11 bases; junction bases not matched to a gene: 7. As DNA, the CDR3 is TGTGCCTGGAGCCCAGGGGGCGTCAGGCAGTATTTT. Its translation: CAWSPGGVRQYF.

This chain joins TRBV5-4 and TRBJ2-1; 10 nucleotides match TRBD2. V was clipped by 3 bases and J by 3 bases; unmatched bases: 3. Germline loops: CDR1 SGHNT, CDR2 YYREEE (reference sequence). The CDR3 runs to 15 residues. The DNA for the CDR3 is TGTGCCAGCAGCTCGGGACTAGCGTTCTACAATGAGCAGTTCTTC. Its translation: CASSSGLAFYNEQFF. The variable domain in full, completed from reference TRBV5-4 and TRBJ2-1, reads ETGVTQSPTHLIKTRGQQVTLRCSSQSGHNTVSWYQQALGQGPQFIFQYYREEENGRGNFPPRFSGLQFPNYSSELNVNALELDDSALYLCASSSGLAFYNEQFFGPGTRLTVL.

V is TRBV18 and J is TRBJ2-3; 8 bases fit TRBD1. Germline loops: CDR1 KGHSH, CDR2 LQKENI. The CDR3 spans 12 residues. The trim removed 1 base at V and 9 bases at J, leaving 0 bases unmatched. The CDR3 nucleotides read TGTGCCAGCTCACCACGACAGGGGACGCAGTATTTT. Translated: CASSPRQGTQYF. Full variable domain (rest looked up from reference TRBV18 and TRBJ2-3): NAGVMQNPRHLVRRRGQEARLRCSPMKGHSHVYWYRQLPEEGLKFMVYLQKENIIDESGMPKERFSAEFPKEGPSILRIQQVVRGDSAAYFCASSPRQGTQYFGPGTRLTVL.

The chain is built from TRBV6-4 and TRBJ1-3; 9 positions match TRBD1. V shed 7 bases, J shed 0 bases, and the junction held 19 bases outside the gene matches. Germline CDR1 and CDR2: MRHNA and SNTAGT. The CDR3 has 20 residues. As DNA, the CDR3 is TGTGCCAGCATCAACGGGACAGGGATGTATCCAGTGGACTCTGGAAACACCATATATTTT. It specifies CASINGTGMYPVDSGNTIYF.

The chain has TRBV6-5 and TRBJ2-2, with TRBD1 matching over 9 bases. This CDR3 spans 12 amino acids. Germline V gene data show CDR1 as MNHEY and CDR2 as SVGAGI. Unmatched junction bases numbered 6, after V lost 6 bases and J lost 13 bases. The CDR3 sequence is CASSSTGGRLFF. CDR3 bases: TGTGCCAGCAGCTCGACAGGGGGGAGGCTGTTTTTT.